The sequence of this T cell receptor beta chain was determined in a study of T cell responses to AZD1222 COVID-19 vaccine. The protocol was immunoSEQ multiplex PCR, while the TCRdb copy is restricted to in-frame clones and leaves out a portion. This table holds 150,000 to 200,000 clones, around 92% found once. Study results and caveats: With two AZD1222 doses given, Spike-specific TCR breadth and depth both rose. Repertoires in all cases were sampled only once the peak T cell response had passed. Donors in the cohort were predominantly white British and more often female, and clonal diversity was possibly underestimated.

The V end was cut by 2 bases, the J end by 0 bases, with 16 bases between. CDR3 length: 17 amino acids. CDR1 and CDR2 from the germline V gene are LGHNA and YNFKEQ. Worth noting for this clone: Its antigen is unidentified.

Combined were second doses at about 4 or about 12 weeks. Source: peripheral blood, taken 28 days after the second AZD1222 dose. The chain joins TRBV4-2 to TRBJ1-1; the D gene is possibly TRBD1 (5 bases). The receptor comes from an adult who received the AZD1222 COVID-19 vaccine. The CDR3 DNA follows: TGTGCCAGCAGCCAACTCGGGGGGAACCCTATGAACACTGAAGCTTTCTTT. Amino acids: CASSQLGGNPMNTEAFF.